These 28 T cell receptor beta chains were sequenced from one sample in a study of T cell responses to AZD1222 COVID-19 vaccine. Produced via immunoSEQ multiplex PCR; TCRdb's table is partial and in-frame only. Of tens of thousands of clones in the sample, over 75% were seen once. Sequenced material: peripheral blood, taken on day 0 of AZD1222 vaccination. The source is an adult in good health.

The rearrangement links TRBV6-2 or TRBV6-3 to TRBJ1-2; TRBD1 agrees at 8 bases. This CDR3 spans 14 amino acids. With V trimmed by 2 bases and J by 2 bases, 1 base remained unmatched. Per germline, CDR1 MNHEY and CDR2 SVGEGT. The CDR3 protein is CASSYGTGNYGYTF. The CDR3 DNA sequence: TGTGCCAGCAGTTACGGGACAGGAAACTATGGCTACACCTTC.

This clone was seen only once. The chain joins TRBV19 to TRBJ1-1; maybe TRBD1 (6 bases). The germline gives CDR1 LNHDA, CDR2 SQIVND (reference sequence). V lost 1 base, J lost 2 bases, and 11 bases lay in between. The length of the CDR3 is 15 residues. Here the CDR3 reads CASSIAGTRNTEAFF. CDR3 DNA sequence: TGTGCCAGTAGTATAGCTGGGACACGAAACACTGAAGCTTTCTTT.

The genes are TRBV19 and TRBJ1-2; 7 bases line up with TRBD1. The V gene end was trimmed by 1 base and the J gene end by 0 bases; junction bases not matched to a gene: 2. This CDR3 is built from 15 residues. The germline gives CDR1 LNHDA, CDR2 SQIVND (reference sequence). CDR3 sequence reads: CASSIATGANYGYTF. DNA of the CDR3: TGTGCCAGTAGTATAGCCACAGGGGCTAACTATGGCTACACCTTC.

As DNA, the CDR3 is TGTGCCAGCAGTGAAGTTGTGTCATGGGGCTACGAGCAGTACTTC. Its translation: CASSEVVSWGYEQYF. This sequence joins TRBV6-1 and TRBJ2-7; D not certain. Germline values: CDR1 MNHNS, CDR2 SASEGT. This CDR3 comprises 15 residues. V lost 1 base and J lost 3, with 13 bases in between.

This clone was seen a single time. J is TRBJ2-3 and V is TRBV9, with D possibly being TRBD1 or TRBD2 (6 bases each). The germline gives CDR1 SGDLS, CDR2 YYNGEE. Trimming took off 0 bases at V and 3 bases at J, with 11 bases between the two ends. There are 15 residues in the CDR3. CDR3 nucleotide sequence: TGTGCCAGCAGCGTAGGCACAGGGAGGACAGATACGCAGTATTTT. It yields the protein CASSVGTGRTDTQYF.

The V and J genes are TRBV5-8 and TRBJ2-3, with D perhaps TRBD1 or TRBD2 (5 bases each). There are 16 residues in the CDR3. CDR1 is SGHTS and CDR2 is YDEGEE in the germline V gene. Trimming took 4 bases from V and 0 from J, leaving 15 bases between them. CDR3 loop: CASSPGTETSTDTQYF. The CDR3 DNA follows: TGTGCCAGCAGCCCGGGGACGGAAACTAGCACAGATACGCAGTATTTT.

The rearrangement links TRBV28 to TRBJ2-7; unclear D gene. The CDR3 extends over 14 amino acids. From germline, CDR1 is MDHEN and CDR2 SYDVKM. V lost 8 bases and J lost 0, with 14 bases in between. The CDR3 DNA reads TGTGCCAGCGAAGAAGGCGGAAGCTCCTACGAGCAGTACTTC. Its translation: CASEEGGSSYEQYF.

The CDR3 is CASTDNMNTEAFF. CDR3 nucleotides: TGTGCCTCCACCGACAACATGAACACTGAAGCTTTCTTT. This sequence joins TRBV19 and TRBJ1-1; D is unclear. V lost 11 bases, J lost 0 bases, and 13 bases lay in between. Germline loops: CDR1 LNHDA, CDR2 SQIVND (reference sequence). This CDR3 is 13 amino acids long.

This chain links TRBV7-9 with TRBJ1-2, with D hard to call. Germline V gene sequence: CDR1 SEHNR, CDR2 FQNEAQ (reference sequence). The length of the CDR3 is 12 residues. V was pared by 1 base and J by 6 bases, with 6 bases between. Here the CDR3 DNA reads TGTGCCAGCAGCTTAGGAGGAGATGGCTACACCTTC. It specifies CASSLGGDGYTF.

The V and J genes are TRBV5-1 and TRBJ2-2; unclear D gene. Germline V lookup: CDR1 SGHRS, CDR2 YFSETQ. The CDR3 spans 13 residues. Deletions cut 3 bases from V and 8 bases from J, with 11 bases between. The DNA of the CDR3 is TGCGCCAGCAGCTCACCTCCCGTTGGGGAGCTGTTTTTT. It specifies CASSSPPVGELFF. The full variable domain, completed using reference TRBV5-1 and TRBJ2-2, is KAGVTQTPRYLIKTRGQQVTLSCSPISGHRSVSWYQQTPGQGLQFLFEYFSETQRNKGNFPGRFSGRQFSNSRSEMNVSTLELGDSALYLCASSSPPVGELFFGEGSRLTVL.

This clone was observed once. The CDR3 region is CASSFGGVVTEAFF. CDR3 sequence (DNA): TGTGCCAGCAGTTTCGGGGGTGTGGTCACTGAAGCTTTCTTT. The rearrangement joins TRBV28 to TRBJ1-1, with a possible D match to TRBD1 (5 bases). V lost 3 bases and J lost 4, with 12 bases in between. The CDR3 spans 14 residues. CDR1 and CDR2 from the germline V gene are MDHEN and SYDVKM.

This clone was seen only once. The rearrangement links TRBV7-8 to TRBJ1-6; TRBD1 matches 10 bases. CDR1 and CDR2 from the germline V gene are SGHVS and FQNEAQ. The trim removed 2 bases at V and 9 bases at J, leaving 7 bases unmatched. The CDR3 consists of 16 residues. The DNA of the CDR3 is TGTGCCAGCAGCTTAAGGACAGGGGGAGAGGGTTCACCCCTCCACTTT. Protein: CASSLRTGGEGSPLHF.

This rearrangement joins TRBV6-5 to TRBJ1-1; the D gene is possibly TRBD1 (6 bases). The CDR3 consists of 14 residues. V lost 6 bases and J 3 bases, leaving 14 bases between the germline ends. The germline CDR1 and CDR2 sequences are MNHEY and SVGAGI. The CDR3 is CASSTGRGYTEAFF. The CDR3 nucleotides are TGTGCCAGCAGCACAGGGAGAGGGTACACTGAAGCTTTCTTT.

This clone turned up a few times. This rearrangement joins TRBV11-2 to TRBJ2-3, with D possibly being TRBD2 (6 bases). There are 14 residues in the CDR3. V was pared by 3 bases and J by 6 bases, with 13 bases between. Germline CDR1 and CDR2: SGHAT and FQNNGV. In nucleotides, the CDR3 is TGTGCCAGCAGCTTCGGGGAGGCGCCGGATACGCAGTATTTT. This codes for CASSFGEAPDTQYF.

V usage is TRBV7-9 and J usage is TRBJ1-1; D is unclear. CDR1 is SEHNR, CDR2 FQNEAQ, per germline (reference sequence). V lost 3 bases to trimming and J lost 0 bases, with 2 bases between them. This CDR3 has 12 amino acids. The CDR3 sequence: CASSLMNTEAFF. CDR3 bases: TGTGCCAGCAGCTTGATGAACACTGAAGCTTTCTTT.

This chain joins TRBV5-4 and TRBJ2-1; either TRBD1 or TRBD2 may fit D (6 bases each). Germline CDR1 is SGHNT and CDR2 is YYREEE (reference sequence). CDR3 length equals 14 residues. With 0 bases removed from V and 8 bases from J, the gap between germline ends came to 12 bases. CDR3 loop: CASSLARGRDEQFF. CDR3 nucleotides: TGTGCCAGCAGCTTGGCACGGGGGCGGGATGAGCAGTTCTTC.

This clone came up once. J is TRBJ1-1 and V is TRBV12-3 or TRBV12-4; TRBD1 aligns across 7 bases. The junction had 4 bases not matched to a gene; V was cut back by 7 bases and J by 2 bases. This CDR3 has 13 amino acids. This CDR3 is CASTGGFNTEAFF. CDR3 nucleotide sequence: TGTGCCAGCACAGGGGGATTCAACACTGAAGCTTTCTTT.

J is TRBJ1-4 and V is TRBV6-5; D might be TRBD1 (5 bases). The V end was cut by 10 bases, the J end by 7 bases, with 16 bases between. This CDR3 region has 13 residues. Germline values: CDR1 MNHEY, CDR2 SVGAGI. The CDR3 is CAISRDRSEKLFF. The DNA of the CDR3 is TGTGCCATCTCCCGGGACCGCAGTGAAAAACTGTTTTTT.

The chain combines TRBV2 with TRBJ1-1, with 9 bases identical to TRBD1. The CDR3 has 14 amino acids. Germline trimming cut 8 bases from V and 7 bases from J; bases unmatched to any gene: 11. The V gene's germline CDR1 is SNHLY and CDR2 FYNNEI. CDR3 nucleotides: TGTGCCAGCTTGCGGACAGGGGAAGAAGGTGAAGCTTTCTTT. This gives the protein CASLRTGEEGEAFF. The whole variable domain, filled in from reference TRBV2 and TRBJ1-1, reads EPEVTQTPSHQVTQMGQEVILRCVPISNHLYFYWYRQILGQKVEFLVSFYNNEISEKSEIFDDQFSVERPDGSNFTLKIRSTKLEDSAMYFCASLRTGEEGEAFFGQGTRLTVV.

This clone was detected only once. The rearrangement uses TRBV21-1 and TRBJ2-1; the table's D call TRBD2 went unverified against the DNA. TRBV21-1 is labeled a pseudogene. The CDR3 is 16 residues long. This chain's CDR3 is CASSNLGGENKNEQFF. The CDR3 nucleotides read TGTGCCAGCAGCAACTTAGGGGGGGAAAACAAAAATGAGCAGTTCTTC.

In its sample, this clone was seen once. The rearrangement links TRBV5-5 to TRBJ2-1, with D possibly being TRBD1 (6 bases). Germline CDR1 reads SGHKS; CDR2 reads YYEKEE (reference sequence). CDR3 size: 17 residues. V lost 4 bases and J 0 bases, leaving 17 bases between the germline ends. CDR3: CASSPGWGQSSYNEQFF. The CDR3 DNA is TGTGCCAGCAGCCCTGGGTGGGGGCAAAGCTCCTACAATGAGCAGTTCTTC.

The chain couples TRBV19 to TRBJ2-3; no reliable D call. The germline CDR1 and CDR2 sequences are LNHDA and SQIVND (reference sequence). V lost 5 bases, J lost 7 bases, and 7 bases lay in between. The CDR3 sequence is 11 residues long. CDR3 nucleotides: TGTGCCAGTAGTCTCGGACATACGCAGTATTTT. The encoded protein is CASSLGHTQYF. The full variable domain, in which reference TRBV19 and TRBJ2-3 provide the parts outside the CDR3, is DGGITQSPKYLFRKEGQNVTLSCEQNLNHDAMYWYRQDPGQGLRLIYYSQIVNDFQKGDIAEGYSVSREKKESFPLTVTSAQKNPTAFYLCASSLGHTQYFGPGTRLTVL.

V gene TRBV5-1 combines with J gene TRBJ2-5; 10 positions agree with TRBD2. V lost 0 bases and J lost 5; bases outside the gene matches: 7. CDR1 is SGHRS and CDR2 is YFSETQ in the germline V gene. The CDR3 is 16 amino acids. The CDR3 region has the DNA TGCGCCAGCAGCTTGGCTCTAGCGGGAGCAAGGGAGACCCAGTACTTC. It translates to CASSLALAGARETQYF.

The chain links TRBV6-1 to TRBJ2-1; D might be TRBD1 (6 bases). V lost 3 bases to trimming and J lost 7 bases, with 19 bases between them. Germline CDR1 is MNHNS and CDR2 is SASEGT. This CDR3 is 16 amino acids long. CDR3 bases: TGTGCCAGCAGTGACCTGACAGGTACCCTTAGGAATGAGCAGTTCTTC. It is translated as CASSDLTGTLRNEQFF.

The chain uses TRBV25-1 and TRBJ1-1; D may be TRBD1 (5 bases). Trimming cost V 2 bases and J 8 bases, with 9 bases left between them. This CDR3 spans 12 amino acids. Germline-derived CDR1 and CDR2 are MGHDK and SYGVNS. As DNA, the CDR3 is TGTGCCAGCAGTGAAGGACAAGGAGAAGCTTTCTTT. The encoded protein is CASSEGQGEAFF.

J is TRBJ1-4 and V is TRBV7-2; D uncertain. CDR1 SGHTA and CDR2 FQGNSA come from the germline V gene. The CDR3 has 12 amino acids. Deletions cut 1 base from V and 10 bases from J, with 7 bases between. The CDR3, as DNA: TGTGCCAGCAGCTTAGAGGGTCGAAAACTGTTTTTT. Residues: CASSLEGRKLFF.

This clone was seen once. This rearrangement joins TRBV7-9 to TRBJ1-1; a weak D match, TRBD1 (6 bases). V gave up 7 bases and J gave up 3 bases, with 21 bases separating them. The germline gives CDR1 SEHNR, CDR2 FQNEAQ (reference sequence). The CDR3 spans 16 residues. The CDR3 DNA reads as TGTGCCAGCATCCCCTATGGGGACACCAGTCACACTGAAGCTTTCTTT. Protein: CASIPYGDTSHTEAFF.

The chain carries TRBV11-1 and TRBJ1-2; TRBD1 might be the D (5 bases). The CDR3 runs 14 residues. Between the trimmed V and J ends, which lost 5 bases and 4 bases, there was a span of 14 bases. CDR1 SGHAT and CDR2 FQDESV come from the germline V gene (reference sequence). CDR3 amino acids: CASSPRGTAYGYTF. CDR3 nucleotides: TGTGCCAGCAGCCCCCGGGGGACCGCCTATGGCTACACCTTC. Looking up the rest from reference TRBV11-1 and TRBJ1-2 gives the full variable domain: EAEVAQSPRYKITEKSQAVAFWCDPISGHATLYWYRQILGQGPELLVQFQDESVVDDSQLPKDRFSAERLKGVDSTLKIQPAELGDSAMYLCASSPRGTAYGYTFGSGTRLTVV.